This is a list of T cell receptor beta chains from one sample in a study of low-dose radiotherapy and immunotherapy resistance in tumors. TCRdb itself ran the reads through MiXCR, one entry per CDR3 protein. This table has some 57,000 distinct CDR3 sequences, 23% appearing once. This specimen was PBMCs, taken after low-dose radiotherapy plus immunotherapy. Every receptor here comes from a male donor with prostate cancer. Both conserved end residues are part of each CDR3. A D gene is named only where the DNA matches it firmly. Size tells how often a clone was seen (once, few, many) or the class of an expanded clone, and some rows leave it out.

TRBV4-3	TRBD2	many	TRBJ2-3	TGCGCCAGCAGCCAAGATGTGGTAGCGGGGTCCACAGATACGCAGTATTTT	CASSQDVVAGSTDTQYF
TRBV29-1	NA	many	TRBJ2-5	TGCAGCGTTGCGGACTCCCTTATTGGAGAGACTCAGTACTTC	CSVADSLIGETQYF
TRBV5-1	NA	NA	TRBJ2-1	TGCGCCAGCAGCCTCCCGGGGGATGAGCAGTTCTTC	CASSLPGDEQFF
TRBV7-8	NA	many	TRBJ2-3	TGTGCCAGCAGCTACAGGGTACAGGCTGAACCAGATACGCAGTATTTT	CASSYRVQAEPDTQYF
TRBV20-1	NA	many	TRBJ2-3	TGCAGTGTACGGGACCGCACAGATACGCAGTATTTT	CSVRDRTDTQYF
TRBV20-1	TRBD2	few	TRBJ2-7	TGCAGTGCTAGGGGGGCGACTAGCGGGTCTTCTCGTTACGAGCAGTACTTC	CSARGATSGSSRYEQYF
TRBV4-1	TRBD2	many	TRBJ2-2	TGTGCCAGCAGCCAAGATAGGACTAGCGGGGGGGCATGGAACACCGGGGAGCTGTTTTTT	CASSQDRTSGGAWNTGELFF
TRBV10-3	NA	many	TRBJ1-2	TGTGCCATCAGTGGGGCCCCAGAGAATTATGGCTACACCTTC	CAISGAPENYGYTF
TRBV20-1	TRBD1	many	TRBJ1-5	TGCAGTGCTAGACCCTCGACAGGGGCCGTAAATCAGCCCCAGCATTTT	CSARPSTGAVNQPQHF
TRBV20-1	NA	NA	TRBJ1-2	TGCAGTGTCTTAGACTATCCTGGCTACACCTTC	CSVLDYPGYTF
TRBV6-2/TRBV6-3	NA	many	TRBJ2-3	TGTGCCAGCAGTCAGAGGGCCACAGATACGCAGTATTTT	CASSQRATDTQYF
TRBV6-2/TRBV6-3	TRBD1	many	TRBJ1-5	TGTGCCAGCAGCGGGACAGGGGGAAATCAGCCCCAGCATTTT	CASSGTGGNQPQHF
TRBV29-1	NA	many	TRBJ1-1	TGCAGCGTCAAAGCGGGGGGGTCTCGGACTGAAGCTTTCTTT	CSVKAGGSRTEAFF
TRBV10-3	NA	many	TRBJ1-2	TGTGCCATCAAAGGCGAGCCACCCGTAGGCTATGGCTACACCTTC	CAIKGEPPVGYGYTF
TRBV30	TRBD2	many	TRBJ2-3	TGTGCCTGGAGTCGACTAGCGGGGGGGCAACAAGATACGCAGTATTTT	CAWSRLAGGQQDTQYF
TRBV18	NA	few	TRBJ2-5	TGTGCCAGCTCACCAGGGACGGGGATGGAGACCCAGTACTTC	CASSPGTGMETQYF
TRBV4-2	NA	many	TRBJ2-7	TGTGCCAGCAGCCAAGGCGGGTACGAGCAGTACTTC	CASSQGGYEQYF
TRBV20-1	NA	many	TRBJ2-7	TGCAGTGCTAGATCCACTAAGGGGACACCTTACGAGCAGTACTTC	CSARSTKGTPYEQYF
TRBV20-1	NA	NA	TRBJ2-7	TGCAGTGGGGCCCCTAACGGCCGGCACGAGCAGTACTTC	CSGAPNGRHEQYF
TRBV24-1	TRBD1	many	TRBJ2-3	TGTGCCACCAGGTTGCACAGGGGAAGCACAGATACGCAGTATTTT	CATRLHRGSTDTQYF
TRBV10-3	NA	many	TRBJ1-1	TGTGCCACATGTCCCGAGTGGGCCGGGAACACTGAAGCTTTCTTT	CATCPEWAGNTEAFF
TRBV12-3/TRBV12-4	NA	NA	TRBJ2-7	TGTGCCAGCAGTTTTAGGGGGGCGAACGAGCAGTACTTC	CASSFRGANEQYF
TRBV20-1	TRBD2	many	TRBJ2-3	TGCAGTGGTAAAGCGGGAGGGTTTAGCACAGATACGCAGTATTTT	CSGKAGGFSTDTQYF
TRBV24-1	NA	many	TRBJ2-5	TGTGCCACCAGTCAGGGTGGGATGGGGGAGACCCAGTACTTC	CATSQGGMGETQYF
TRBV7-3	NA	many	TRBJ1-1	TGTGCCAGCAGTAGGGACATGAACACTGAAGCTTTCTTT	CASSRDMNTEAFF
TRBV5-1	TRBD1	few	TRBJ2-7	TGCGCCAGCAGATCCATAACAGGGGGCGAGCAGTACTTC	CASRSITGGEQYF
TRBV6-4	NA	NA	TRBJ2-3	TGTGCCAGCAGTGACTCGTACTCCACAACAGATACGCAGTATTTT	CASSDSYSTTDTQYF